The rows below give T cell receptor beta chains drawn from one sample of a study of CD8 T cells in ankylosing spondylitis. TCRdb re-called the 5' RACE reads with MiXCR, one entry per CDR3 protein. This sample yields about 390,000 distinct CDR3 sequences, of which 20% to 25% are seen a single time; roughly a sixth belongs to the top ten. The specimen was blood, either unsorted or a sorted T cell fraction (not recorded which). Every receptor here comes from a male donor with ankylosing spondylitis. CDR3s leave out the opening cysteine and the closing phenylalanine or tryptophan. Some rows mark clone size as missing; the rest say once, few, many or name a class of expanded clone.

>TRBJ2-4|.|TRBV10-3
AISESGPGQGVNIQY
>TRBJ2-1|.|TRBV13
ASSPLGTSGLYGNEQF
>TRBJ2-7|many|TRBV10-3
AISESRSGRFYEQY
>TRBJ1-5|.|TRBV29-1
SVGVGTDQPQH
>TRBJ2-5|few|TRBV11-1
ASSLMFGQFSVVQETQY
>TRBJ2-6|.|TRBV20-1
SASRSGANVLT
>TRBJ2-5|few|TRBV18
ASSAETGGETQY
>TRBJ2-1|.|TRBV14
ASSQAGGPHNEQF
>TRBJ2-7|.|TRBV5-6
ASSSTSTVSYEQY
>TRBJ2-7|.|TRBV7-2
ASSRTNSEQY
>TRBJ2-3|.|TRBV7-2
ASSSPAHWLDTQY
>TRBJ2-1|.|TRBV4-1
ASRRGTESINEQF
>TRBJ2-2|.|TRBV5-6
ASSPTIPGELF
>TRBJ2-1|.|TRBV5-1
ASSSDAGVLDEQF
>TRBJ2-6|many|TRBV19
ATSQFAAGANVLT
>TRBJ1-1|.|TRBV7-2
ASSLRTVLSAF
>TRBJ2-1|few|TRBV7-9
ASSFSFSYNEQF